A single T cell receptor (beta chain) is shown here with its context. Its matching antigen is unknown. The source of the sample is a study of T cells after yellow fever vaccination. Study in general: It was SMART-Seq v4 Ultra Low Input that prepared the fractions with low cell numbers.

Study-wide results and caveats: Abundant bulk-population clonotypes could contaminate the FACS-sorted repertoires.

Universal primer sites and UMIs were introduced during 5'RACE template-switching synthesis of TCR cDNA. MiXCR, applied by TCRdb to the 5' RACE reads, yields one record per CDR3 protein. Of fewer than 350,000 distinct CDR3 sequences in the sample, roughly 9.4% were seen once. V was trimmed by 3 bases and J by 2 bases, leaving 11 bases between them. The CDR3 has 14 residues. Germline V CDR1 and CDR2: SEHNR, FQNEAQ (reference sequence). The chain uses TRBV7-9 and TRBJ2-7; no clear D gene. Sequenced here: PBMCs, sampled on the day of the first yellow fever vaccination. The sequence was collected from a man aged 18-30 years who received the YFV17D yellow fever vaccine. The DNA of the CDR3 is TGTGCCAGCAGCTTGGGTTCCCGGACCTACGAGCAGTACTTC. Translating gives CASSLGSRTYEQYF.